What follows are 9 T cell receptor beta chains derived from one specimen sequenced in a study of T cell repertoires in cytomegalovirus infection. Their recognized antigens are unknown. TCRdb itself ran the reads through MiXCR, one entry per CDR3 protein. The table records a few hundred thousand distinct CDR3 sequences, 20% to 30% of them present only once. The sequencing used cultured PBMCs, collected from culture after CMV antigen stimulation. The source is a human donor in good health (CMV status not recorded). Some clones in this sample may be carry-over from other donors' samples.

This clonotype was counted only a few times. V usage is TRBV7-3 and J usage is TRBJ2-3, with D possibly matching TRBD1 (6 bases). The CDR3 sequence is 14 residues long. V lost 3 bases and J lost 5, with 12 bases in between. Looked up from germline, CDR1 is SGHTA and CDR2 is FQGTGA. CDR3: CASSLYREIDTQYF. The CDR3 DNA sequence: TGTGCCAGCAGCTTGTACAGGGAAATAGATACGCAGTATTTT.

This sequence joins TRBV12-3 or TRBV12-4 and TRBJ1-2; D is uncertain. This CDR3 comprises 12 residues. Between the trimmed V and J ends, which lost 3 bases and 6 bases, there was a span of 8 bases. The CDR3 region has the DNA TGTGCCAGCAGTTTCGCGGTCCATGGCTACACCTTC. Protein product: CASSFAVHGYTF.

This chain connects TRBV11-2 to TRBJ2-5; no clear D gene. The CDR3 extends over 13 amino acids. Germline V gene sequence: CDR1 SGHAT, CDR2 FQNNGV. With 8 bases removed from V and 1 base from J, the gap between germline ends came to 11 bases. The DNA for the CDR3 is TGTGCCAGCCATCGGCAGCCCCAAGAGACCCAGTACTTC. Encoded protein: CASHRQPQETQYF.

The chain joins TRBV5-6 to TRBJ1-5; D might be TRBD1 (5 bases). Germline assignment: CDR1 SGHDT and CDR2 YYEEEE. The length of the CDR3 is 16 residues. V lost 1 base and J 1 base, leaving 12 bases between the germline ends. The CDR3 DNA follows: TGTGCCAGCAGCTTGAATAGGGGTCAAAGCAATCAGCCCCAGCATTTT. Its protein is CASSLNRGQSNQPQHF.

This clonotype was seen a handful of times. V usage is TRBV7-2 and J usage is TRBJ2-5, with 7 bases fitting TRBD1. The CDR3 extends over 15 amino acids. Germline V gene sequence: CDR1 SGHTA, CDR2 FQGNSA. V gave up 5 bases and J gave up 0 bases; unmatched junction bases: 6. The CDR3 region has the DNA TGTGCCAGCAGCCCAGGGACAGCCAACCAAGAGACCCAGTACTTC. Amino acids: CASSPGTANQETQYF.

This chain joins TRBV12-5 and TRBJ2-3; perhaps D is TRBD1 or TRBD2 (6 bases each). Trimming pared 9 bases from V and 3 bases from J, leaving 22 bases between. Germline CDR1 and CDR2: LGHNT and FRNRAP. The CDR3 is made up of 16 amino acids. CDR3 amino acids: CASDFRGEVLTDTQYF. The CDR3 bases are TGTGCTAGCGATTTTAGGGGGGAGGTTCTGACAGATACGCAGTATTTT.

A few counts support this clonotype. The rearrangement links TRBV7-3 to TRBJ2-3; D remains unclear. The CDR3 loop spans 14 amino acids. Germline CDR1 is SGHTA and CDR2 is FQGTGA. Deletions cut 0 bases from V and 4 bases from J, with 8 bases between. The DNA of the CDR3 is TGTGCCAGCAGCTTAACGTTAGCTTCAGATACGCAGTATTTT. Amino acid sequence: CASSLTLASDTQYF. The full variable domain, with the rest looked up from reference TRBV7-3 and TRBJ2-3, is GAGVSQTPSNKVTEKGKYVELRCDPISGHTALYWYRQSLGQGPEFLIYFQGTGAADDSGLPNDRFFAVRPEGSVSTLKIQRTERGDSAVYLCASSLTLASDTQYFGPGTRLTVL.

A few counts support this clonotype. V is TRBV18 and J is TRBJ1-6, with 8 bases matching TRBD1. The CDR3 length is 17 residues. With 4 bases clipped from V and 2 bases from J, the junction kept 7 bases outside the gene matches. Germline CDR1 and CDR2: KGHSH and LQKENI. Here the CDR3 reads CASSRWDRSTYNSPLHF. CDR3 DNA sequence: TGTGCCAGCTCACGCTGGGACAGGAGTACCTATAATTCACCCCTCCACTTT.

The rearrangement uses TRBV28 and TRBJ2-7, with 7 bases identical to TRBD2. The CDR3 totals 15 residues. Germline V lookup: CDR1 MDHEN, CDR2 SYDVKM. Trimming removed 6 bases from V and 4 bases from J; junction bases left unmatched: 12. CDR3 sequence reads: CASSSSGGRAYEQYF. The CDR3 DNA is TGTGCCAGCAGCTCCTCCGGGGGGAGGGCTTACGAGCAGTACTTC.